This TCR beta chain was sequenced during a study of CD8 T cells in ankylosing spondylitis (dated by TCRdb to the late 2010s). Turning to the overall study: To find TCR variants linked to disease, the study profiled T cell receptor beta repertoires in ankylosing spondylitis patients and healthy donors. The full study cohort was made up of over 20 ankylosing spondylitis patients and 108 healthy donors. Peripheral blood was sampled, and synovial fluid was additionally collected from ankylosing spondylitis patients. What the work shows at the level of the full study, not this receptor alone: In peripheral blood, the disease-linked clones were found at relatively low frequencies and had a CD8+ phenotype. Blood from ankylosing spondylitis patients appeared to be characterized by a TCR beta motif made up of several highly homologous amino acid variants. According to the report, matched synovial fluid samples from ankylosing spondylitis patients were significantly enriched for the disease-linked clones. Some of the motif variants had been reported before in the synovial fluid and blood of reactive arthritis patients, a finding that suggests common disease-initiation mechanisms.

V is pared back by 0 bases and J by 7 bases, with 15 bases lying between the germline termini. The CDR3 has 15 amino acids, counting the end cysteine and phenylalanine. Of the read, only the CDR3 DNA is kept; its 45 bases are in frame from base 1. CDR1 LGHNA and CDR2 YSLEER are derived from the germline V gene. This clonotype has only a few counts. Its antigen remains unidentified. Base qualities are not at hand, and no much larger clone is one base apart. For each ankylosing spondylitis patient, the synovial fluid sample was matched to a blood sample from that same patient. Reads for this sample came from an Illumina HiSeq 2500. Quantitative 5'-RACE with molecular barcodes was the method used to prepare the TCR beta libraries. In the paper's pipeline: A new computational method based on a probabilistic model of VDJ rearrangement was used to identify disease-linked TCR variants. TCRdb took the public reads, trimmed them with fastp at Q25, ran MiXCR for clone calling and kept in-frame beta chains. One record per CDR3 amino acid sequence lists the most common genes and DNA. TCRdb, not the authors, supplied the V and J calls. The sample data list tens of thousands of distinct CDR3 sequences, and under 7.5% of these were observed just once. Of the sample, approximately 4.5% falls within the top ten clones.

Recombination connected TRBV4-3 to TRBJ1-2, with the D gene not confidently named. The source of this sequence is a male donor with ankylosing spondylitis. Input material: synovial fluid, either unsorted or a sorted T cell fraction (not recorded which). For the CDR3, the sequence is CASSQDDILVSGYTF. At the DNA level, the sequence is TGCGCCAGCAGCCAAGACGATATTCTGGTCTCTGGCTACACCTTC.